This entry lists 26 T cell receptor beta chains sequenced from one sample in a study of T cells in Graves' hyperthyroidism and ophthalmopathy. TCR beta CDR3 regions were amplified from RNA transcripts. Primed by the HTBI set, a first-round RT-PCR was run on the TCR CDR3. In TCRdb, the multiplex PCR reads were re-called with MiXCR into one record per CDR3 protein. This table has 350,000 to 450,000 distinct CDR3 sequences, about 17% appearing once. Input material: blood. These receptor sequences come from a woman in her twenties or thirties with Graves' hyperthyroidism that later progressed to Graves' ophthalmopathy.

This clonotype was counted ten times or more. This chain links TRBV10-3 with TRBJ2-7, with D perhaps given as TRBD1 or TRBD2 (6 bases each). Trimming pared 3 bases from V and 6 bases from J, leaving 21 bases between. Germline V CDR1 and CDR2: ENHRY, SYGVKD. The CDR3 totals 16 residues. The CDR3 sequence: CAISDSSGANALEQYF. For the CDR3, the DNA is TGTGCCATCAGTGACTCGTCGGGGGCGAACGCGCTCGAGCAGTACTTC.

This clonotype was observed a handful of times. The rearrangement links TRBV7-9 to TRBJ1-1; TRBD1 matches at 8 bases. V lost 5 bases, J lost 0 bases, and 5 bases stayed unmatched. CDR3 length equals 15 residues. Germline V gene sequence: CDR1 SEHNR, CDR2 FQNEAQ (reference sequence). The chain's CDR3 is CASSGGTGMNTEAFF. The CDR3 DNA reads TGTGCCAGCAGCGGGGGGACAGGAATGAACACTGAAGCTTTCTTT.

This chain links TRBV4-1 with TRBJ2-2, with 16 bases lining up with TRBD2. Looked up from germline, CDR1 is MGHRA and CDR2 is YSYEKL. The CDR3 sequence is 19 residues long. V lost 4 bases, J lost 3 bases, and 8 bases stayed unmatched. This CDR3 reads CASSPPGLAGGGDTGELFF. The CDR3 DNA is TGCGCCAGCAGCCCGCCGGGACTAGCGGGGGGGGGAGACACCGGGGAGCTGTTTTTT.

The V gene is TRBV11-2, the J gene TRBJ2-1, with TRBD1 as a possible D gene (6 bases). Trimming removed 5 bases at V and 2 bases at J, with 16 bases between. This CDR3 has 16 amino acids. Germline V lookup: CDR1 SGHAT, CDR2 FQNNGV. CDR3 bases: TGTGCCAGCAGCCGGGCAGGGACAAAGGCCTACAATGAGCAGTTCTTC. Protein product: CASSRAGTKAYNEQFF.

The chain is built from TRBV4-1 and TRBJ2-3; unclear D gene. Germline V lookup: CDR1 MGHRA, CDR2 YSYEKL. This CDR3 contains 18 residues. V was shortened by 0 bases and J by 7 bases, with 23 bases between the two germline ends. The CDR3 DNA reads TGCGCCAGCAGCCAAGATGATATCCGGGCCTCCTCCGGTTATACGCAGTATTTT. It specifies CASSQDDIRASSGYTQYF.

The table lists this clonotype with many counts. This chain links TRBV4-1 with TRBJ1-2, with D tentatively TRBD1 (6 bases). The CDR3 consists of 14 residues. Looked up from germline, CDR1 is MGHRA and CDR2 is YSYEKL. Trimming took 0 bases from V and 5 from J, leaving 10 bases between them. The CDR3 loop reads CASSQEQGRYGYTF. CDR3 in DNA: TGCGCCAGCAGCCAAGAACAGGGTCGGTATGGCTACACCTTC.

The V gene is TRBV6-5, the J gene TRBJ1-6; maybe TRBD1 (5 bases). The germline V gene encodes CDR1 MNHEY and CDR2 SVGAGI. V gave up 2 bases and J gave up 8 bases, with 10 bases separating them. The CDR3 totals 14 residues. CDR3 in amino acids: CASSYRGPDSPLHF. CDR3 coding DNA: TGTGCCAGCAGTTACAGGGGTCCGGATTCACCCCTCCACTTT.

The V call is TRBV6-1, the J call TRBJ2-1; D possibly matches TRBD1 or TRBD2 (5 bases each). Trimming removed 7 bases at V and 14 bases at J, with 24 bases between. The germline V gene has CDR1 MNHNS and CDR2 SASEGT. The CDR3 has 14 residues. CDR3 DNA: TGTGCCAGCATTTGGGGACCTCAGGGCCTCCCTAAGTTCTTC. This translates into CASIWGPQGLPKFF.

This clonotype was detected ten times or more. This chain links TRBV11-3 with TRBJ2-5; no reliable D call. CDR1 is SGHNT and CDR2 is YENEEA in the germline V gene. Trimming took off 1 base at V and 5 bases at J, with 8 bases between the two ends. The CDR3 spans 13 residues. The CDR3 bases are TGTGCCAGCAGCTTAGTGCACACCGAGACCCAGTACTTC. Its translation: CASSLVHTETQYF.

This clonotype was counted at least ten times. The gene calls are TRBV28 and TRBJ1-1, with D maybe TRBD1 (5 bases). Looked up from germline, CDR1 is MDHEN and CDR2 is SYDVKM. V lost 1 base and J 1 base, leaving 10 bases between the germline ends. The length of the CDR3 is 15 residues. The CDR3 sequence is CASSLYTGGNTEAFF. The CDR3 DNA is TGTGCCAGCAGTTTATATACGGGGGGGAACACTGAAGCTTTCTTT.

This clonotype came up a few times. The genes are TRBV6-2 or TRBV6-3 and TRBJ2-6; 7 bases fit TRBD1. CDR1 and CDR2 from the germline V gene are MNHEY and SVGEGT. The CDR3 covers 16 residues. Losses at the gene ends were 11 bases for V and 4 bases for J; bases not matched to a gene: 14. This CDR3 reads CALFEQGSAGANVLTF. The CDR3 region has the DNA TGTGCCCTTTTCGAACAGGGGAGTGCCGGGGCCAACGTCCTGACTTTC.

In this sample, this clonotype turned up a few times. A read error may produce the germline difference seen at one junction end. V gene TRBV12-3 or TRBV12-4 combines with J gene TRBJ2-1, with TRBD1 identical over 7 bases. This CDR3 spans 15 amino acids. CDR3 sequence reads: CASSLEQGSYSEQFF. CDR3 in DNA: TGTGCCAGCAGTTTGGAACAGGGGTCCTACAGTGAGCAGTTCTTC.

This clonotype was found a few times. The chain joins TRBV4-1 to TRBJ1-1; no clear D gene. The CDR3 extends over 13 amino acids. The germline CDR1 and CDR2 sequences are MGHRA and YSYEKL. Trimming removed 4 bases at V and 8 bases at J, with 14 bases between. For the CDR3, the DNA is TGCGCCAGCAGCCCCTGGGGAGACTCAGAAGCTTTCTTT. Translation: CASSPWGDSEAFF.

This clonotype came up a few times. This chain links TRBV25-1 with TRBJ1-3; the match to TRBD1 covers 8 bases. This CDR3 has 18 residues. The germline gives CDR1 MGHDK, CDR2 SYGVNS. With 0 bases clipped from V and 0 bases from J, the junction kept 7 bases outside the gene matches. The CDR3 DNA reads TGTGCCAGCAGTGAATATCGGCAGGGGGCGAGCTCTGGAAACACCATATATTTT. It yields the protein CASSEYRQGASSGNTIYF.

This clonotype showed up many times. This chain uses TRBV5-4 with TRBJ2-3, with TRBD2 matching 7 bases. This CDR3 has 14 amino acids. Germline lookup yields CDR1 SGHNT and CDR2 YYREEE (reference sequence). J lost 6 bases, V lost 3 bases, and 7 bases had no gene match. This CDR3 reads CASSSSGATDTQYF. In nucleotides, the CDR3 is TGTGCCAGCAGCTCCAGCGGGGCGACGGATACGCAGTATTTT.

This chain connects TRBV18 to TRBJ2-2, with no clear D. Germline V gives CDR1 KGHSH, CDR2 LQKENI. The V end was cut by 2 bases, the J end by 4 bases, with 8 bases between. The length of the CDR3 is 14 residues. For the CDR3, the DNA is TGTGCCAGCTCACCAAATGAGAGCACCGGGGAGCTGTTTTTT. The encoded protein is CASSPNESTGELFF.

This clonotype has a count of ten or more. This chain connects TRBV20-1 to TRBJ2-5; 9 bases fit TRBD1. The CDR3 is 13 amino acids. The V gene's germline CDR1 is DFQATT and CDR2 SNEGSKA (reference sequence). V was clipped by 6 bases and J by 4 bases; unmatched bases: 6. CDR3 DNA sequence: TGCAGTGCCGGGGACAGGGTCGCAGAGACCCAGTACTTC. This sequence encodes CSAGDRVAETQYF.

V and J are TRBV20-1 and TRBJ2-5; 10 positions agree with TRBD2. In germline, CDR1 is DFQATT, CDR2 SNEGSKA (reference sequence). With 4 bases clipped from V and 7 bases from J, the junction kept 9 bases outside the gene matches. The CDR3 extends over 14 amino acids. The DNA for the CDR3 is TGCAGTGCTACTACTAGCGGGACTGTCGGGACCCAGTACTTC. It translates to CSATTSGTVGTQYF.

This clonotype was seen repeatedly, ten times or more. The rearrangement uses TRBV12-3 or TRBV12-4 and TRBJ1-1; perhaps TRBD1 as D (6 bases). Trimming removed 5 bases at V and 5 bases at J, with 12 bases between. CDR3 length: 13 amino acids. CDR3 DNA sequence: TGTGCCAGCAGTCCTACAGGGTGGACTGAAGCTTTCTTT. This codes for CASSPTGWTEAFF.

V usage is TRBV7-2 and J usage is TRBJ2-7; TRBD2 aligns across 7 bases. The length of the CDR3 is 14 residues. Germline V gene sequence: CDR1 SGHTA, CDR2 FQGNSA. Trimming at V came to 5 bases and at J to 3 bases, leaving 7 bases not matched to a gene. This CDR3 is CASSPYREGYEQYF. The CDR3 nucleotides are TGTGCCAGCAGCCCCTATAGGGAGGGCTACGAGCAGTACTTC.

The chain is built from TRBV10-2 and TRBJ2-7; D is uncertain. V gave up 0 bases and J gave up 2 bases, with 11 bases separating them. The CDR3 spans 15 residues. Germline CDR1 reads WSHSY; CDR2 reads SAAADI. The CDR3 nucleotides are TGCGCCAGCAGTGAGTCGAGACAAAGCCCCTACGAGCAGTACTTC. Its protein product is CASSESRQSPYEQYF.

The chain couples TRBV5-1 to TRBJ2-3, with 9 positions matching TRBD2. There are 17 residues in the CDR3. V was pared by 2 bases and J by 0 bases, with 7 bases of the junction left unmatched. CDR1 is SGHRS, CDR2 YFSETQ, per germline. CDR3 sequence: CASSLIPSGDSTDTQYF. DNA for the CDR3: TGCGCCAGCAGCTTAATACCTAGCGGGGATAGCACAGATACGCAGTATTTT.

This clonotype has at least ten counts. The chain links TRBV12-5 to TRBJ2-3; D ambiguous. This CDR3 is 13 amino acids long. The germline CDR1 and CDR2 sequences are LGHNT and FRNRAP. V shed 4 bases and J shed 2 bases, with 7 bases lying between them. The CDR3 loop reads CASGSPYTDTQYF. The CDR3 region has the DNA TGTGCTAGTGGTTCCCCCTACACAGATACGCAGTATTTT.

This clonotype was recorded many times. The chain joins TRBV27 to TRBJ2-2, with 7 bases aligning to TRBD2. This CDR3 is 16 amino acids long. The germline gives CDR1 MNHEY, CDR2 SMNVEV (reference sequence). The V and J ends lost 2 bases and 6 bases, in that order; junction bases with no gene match: 9. The CDR3 sequence: CASSLGGVWGSGELFF. CDR3 DNA: TGTGCCAGCAGTTTAGGGGGGGTTTGGGGATCCGGGGAGCTGTTTTTT.

This clonotype was counted at least ten times. The rearrangement uses TRBV20-1 and TRBJ2-7, with 7 bases lining up with TRBD2. Germline-derived CDR1 and CDR2 are DFQATT and SNEGSKA (reference sequence). Losses at the gene ends were 4 bases for V and 4 bases for J; bases not matched to a gene: 13. The CDR3 is made up of 15 amino acids. The DNA of the CDR3 is TGCAGTGCTACGCACGAGCGCGGGGGACCTTACGAGCAGTACTTC. It yields the protein CSATHERGGPYEQYF.

This clonotype has at least ten counts. The V and J genes are TRBV27 and TRBJ2-3, with 8 positions matching TRBD2. This CDR3 has 16 amino acids. Looked up from germline, CDR1 is MNHEY and CDR2 is SMNVEV (reference sequence). V trimming: 1 base; J trimming: 4 bases; junction bases outside the gene matches: 7. CDR3 sequence reads: CASSLFQRGNPDTQYF. Here the CDR3 DNA reads TGTGCCAGCAGTTTATTCCAGCGGGGGAACCCAGATACGCAGTATTTT.